This paragraph reports one T cell receptor beta chain. In this sample, this clonotype turned up many times. It lacks a known antigen. No clone much larger than this one lies a single base away; base qualities are absent. Preparation of the library involved PCR. Sequencing was carried out with an Illumina HiSeq 2500. To normalize quantification of the TCRbeta repertoire, the TCR libraries were built with molecular barcoding that relied on unique molecular identifiers. TCRdb ran its own pipeline on the public reads, namely fastp trimming at Q25 and MiXCR clone calling, and kept in-frame beta chains. For every CDR3 protein sequence, its rows merge into one entry that carries the most common genes and DNA. The sample table contains 29,000 or so distinct CDR3 sequences; only one count was recorded for about 6.2% of them. The ten largest clones capture around 7% of the sample. The treatment or condition label, read with the paper, signifies: allogeneic hematopoietic cell transplantation with graft depleted of TCRalphabeta T cells and CD19 B cells. TCRalphabeta/CD19-depleted allogeneic hematopoietic cell grafts were given to the transplant recipients, all of whom were children.

This entry is derived from a study of T-cell reconstitution after alpha-beta-depleted transplantation in children (dated by TCRdb to about 2016). At the level of the whole study: Using TCR repertoire profiling, the study followed T-cell immune reconstitution in a quantitative way in children after TCRalphabeta/CD19-depleted allogeneic hematopoietic cell transplantation. Study-wide conclusions, independent of this receptor: In some patients, the high TCRbeta diversity seen at day 60 was put down to recipient T cells and intrathymic progenitors that had survived conditioning. About two months after transplant, the apparently early recovery of alphabetaT-cell counts reportedly depended on just several hundred clones that had expanded rapidly and came from non-depleted graft cells. Hyperexpanded clone frequencies declined over subsequent months; after one year, T-cell counts and TCRbeta diversity were mostly attributed to newly produced T cells.

Its CDR3 holds 16 amino acids, cysteine through phenylalanine. The DNA shown is the 48-base CDR3, in frame from base 1. Unmatched junction bases come to 13, with V trimmed by 5 bases and J by 6 bases. CDR1 and CDR2, looked up from the germline V gene, are SGHTA and FQGNSA. This receptor chain uses TRBV7-2 and TRBJ2-1, and 7 bases in between align with TRBD2. Material: PBMCs, mostly from graft donor cells, obtained 180 days after TCRalphabeta/CD19-depleted stem cell transplant. The source is a male patient younger than 18 who had a stem cell transplant for acute myeloid leukemia, so the T cells may come from the graft donor. The CDR3 corresponds to CASSAQTSRRSNEQFF. The nucleotides read TGTGCCAGCAGCGCCCAGACTAGCAGGAGGAGCAATGAGCAGTTCTTC.